This T cell receptor beta chain was profiled in a study of pediatric ulcerative colitis. Study-wide results and caveats: A couple of patients' blood samples yielded substantially fewer templates. No controls had the two rectal clonotypes shared by ulcerative colitis patients.

Clones were read by immunoSEQ multiplex PCR, and TCRdb kept only the in-frame ones, dropping some. The sample has some 14,000 clones, around 90% seen once. Colonoscopy and blood draw happened at the same time. Points on this clone: Its matching antigen is unknown.

This CDR3 spans 14 amino acids. The germline V gene encodes CDR1 SGHTA and CDR2 FQGNSA. V lost 3 bases and J lost 4, with 12 bases in between. The chain carries TRBV7-2 and TRBJ1-1; D uncertain. Input material: blood. This clonotype originated in a boy younger than 18 with moderate ulcerative colitis. The CDR3: CASSFPSLTTEAFF. As DNA, the CDR3 is TGTGCCAGCAGCTTCCCCTCCCTCACCACTGAAGCTTTCTTT.